The rows below give T cell receptor beta chains drawn from one sample of a study of a mutant IDH1 vaccine in newly diagnosed glioma. These receptors' antigens are unknown. Sequencing was performed with immunoSEQ multiplex PCR; in TCRdb, only in-frame clones are kept and a portion is missing. The sample includes about 62,000 clones, roughly four fifths of them seen just once. Sequencing was performed on PBMCs, taken from a glioma patient whose treatment included an IDH1 peptide vaccine. These TCRs come from a young man with glioma. CDR3s include the opening cysteine and the closing phenylalanine or tryptophan. D genes are given only for firm matches. Expanded clones are given a class, and other clones once, few, many or no size at all.

CDR3nt: TGCAGTGCTAGAAGGTCCTACGAGCAGTACTTC; CDR3aa: CSARRSYEQYF; d_gene: NA; v_gene: TRBV20-1; j_gene: TRBJ2-7; abundance: NA
CDR3nt: TGTGCCAGCAGTGACAGTTTTGGCGAGCAGTACTTC; CDR3aa: CASSDSFGEQYF; d_gene: NA; v_gene: TRBV2; j_gene: TRBJ2-7; abundance: NA
CDR3nt: TGCGCCAGCAGCCTAGGGGATTTTGCGAATGGCTACACCTTC; CDR3aa: CASSLGDFANGYTF; d_gene: NA; v_gene: TRBV4-1; j_gene: TRBJ1-2; abundance: NA
CDR3nt: TGTGCCACCAAGGAACCGGGACAGGGAATGTGGAAACTGTTTTTT; CDR3aa: CATKEPGQGMWKLFF; d_gene: TRBD1; v_gene: TRBV2; j_gene: TRBJ1-4; abundance: NA
CDR3nt: TGTGCCAGCAGTCCCCAGGGTGGACGGGTAACCCAGTACTTC; CDR3aa: CASSPQGGRVTQYF; d_gene: NA; v_gene: TRBV27; j_gene: TRBJ2-5; abundance: NA
CDR3nt: TGTGCCAGCAGTTTAATGAGGGAACAAAAACTGTTTTTT; CDR3aa: CASSLMREQKLFF; d_gene: NA; v_gene: TRBV27; j_gene: TRBJ1-4; abundance: NA
CDR3nt: TGTGCCAGCAGTGACGACCGGGACAGGGTTTACAATGAGCAGTTCTTC; CDR3aa: CASSDDRDRVYNEQFF; d_gene: TRBD1; v_gene: TRBV6-1; j_gene: TRBJ2-1; abundance: NA
CDR3nt: TGTGCCAGCAGCTTAGATAAGCTAGTCGAGACCCAGTACTTC; CDR3aa: CASSLDKLVETQYF; d_gene: NA; v_gene: TRBV11-2; j_gene: TRBJ2-5; abundance: NA
CDR3nt: TGCGCCAGCAGTAGTAATGGCAGGGGGCTATACAATGAGCAGTTCTTC; CDR3aa: CASSSNGRGLYNEQFF; d_gene: TRBD1; v_gene: TRBV5-1; j_gene: TRBJ2-1; abundance: once
CDR3nt: TGTGCCAGCAGCTTAGAAAACGCCCGCACTGGAAACACCATATATTTT; CDR3aa: CASSLENARTGNTIYF; d_gene: NA; v_gene: TRBV7-9; j_gene: TRBJ1-3; abundance: NA
CDR3nt: TGTGCCAGCAGTGCCCCAAGCACCAACACAGATACGCAGTATTTT; CDR3aa: CASSAPSTNTDTQYF; d_gene: NA; v_gene: TRBV6-1; j_gene: TRBJ2-3; abundance: NA
CDR3nt: TGTGCCAGCAGCTTACAGGGTTTTAGCACAGATACGCAGTATTTT; CDR3aa: CASSLQGFSTDTQYF; d_gene: NA; v_gene: TRBV7-2; j_gene: TRBJ2-3; abundance: NA
CDR3nt: TGTGCCAGCAGTGGGACAGGATCCTACGAGCAGTACTTC; CDR3aa: CASSGTGSYEQYF; d_gene: TRBD1; v_gene: TRBV6-5; j_gene: TRBJ2-7; abundance: NA
CDR3nt: TGTGCCAGCAGCCTTACGGGATACAGGTACGAGCAGTACTTC; CDR3aa: CASSLTGYRYEQYF; d_gene: NA; v_gene: TRBV28; j_gene: TRBJ2-7; abundance: NA
CDR3nt: TGTGCCAGCAGTCTACAGGGGGATGGGAATACGCAGTATTTT; CDR3aa: CASSLQGDGNTQYF; d_gene: TRBD1; v_gene: TRBV27; j_gene: TRBJ2-3; abundance: NA
CDR3nt: TGCAGTGCCGAGCCTCGAGATACGCAGTATTTT; CDR3aa: CSAEPRDTQYF; d_gene: NA; v_gene: TRBV20-1; j_gene: TRBJ2-3; abundance: NA
CDR3nt: TGTGCCACCTCAAAAAGGACAGGGATGAGTTTAAACACTGAAGCTTTCTTT; CDR3aa: CATSKRTGMSLNTEAFF; d_gene: TRBD1; v_gene: TRBV19; j_gene: TRBJ1-1; abundance: NA
CDR3nt: TGTGCCAGTAGAAGGGGATCGAACACTGAAGCTTTCTTT; CDR3aa: CASRRGSNTEAFF; d_gene: NA; v_gene: TRBV19; j_gene: TRBJ1-1; abundance: NA
CDR3nt: TGTGCCAGCAGCATAGGGCAGGCGGTGGACACTGAAGCTTTCTTT; CDR3aa: CASSIGQAVDTEAFF; d_gene: NA; v_gene: TRBV7-9; j_gene: TRBJ1-1; abundance: NA
CDR3nt: TGTGCCAGCAGCTTAGAGCCTAGCGGGAACACCGGGGAGCTGTTTTTT; CDR3aa: CASSLEPSGNTGELFF; d_gene: TRBD2; v_gene: TRBV7-9; j_gene: TRBJ2-2; abundance: NA